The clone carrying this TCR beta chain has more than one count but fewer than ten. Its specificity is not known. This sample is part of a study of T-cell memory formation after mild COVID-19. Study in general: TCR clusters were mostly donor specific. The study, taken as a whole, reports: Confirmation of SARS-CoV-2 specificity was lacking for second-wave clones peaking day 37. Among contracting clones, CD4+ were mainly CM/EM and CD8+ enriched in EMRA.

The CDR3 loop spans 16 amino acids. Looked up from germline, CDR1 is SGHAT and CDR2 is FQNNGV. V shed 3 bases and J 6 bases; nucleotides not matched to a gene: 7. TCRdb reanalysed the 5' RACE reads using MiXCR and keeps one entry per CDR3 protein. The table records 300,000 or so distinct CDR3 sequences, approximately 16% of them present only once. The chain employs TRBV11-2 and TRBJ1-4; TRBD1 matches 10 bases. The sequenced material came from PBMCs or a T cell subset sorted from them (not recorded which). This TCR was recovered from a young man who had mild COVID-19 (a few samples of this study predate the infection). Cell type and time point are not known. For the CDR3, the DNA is TGTGCCAGCAGCTTTCCCCCCGGACAGGGGGATGAAAAACTGTTTTTT. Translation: CASSFPPGQGDEKLFF.